This TCR beta chain comes out of a study of blood T cell repertoires in COVID-19. Overall study context: From T cells, B-cell-depleted T cells, or PBMCs came the material, which was cDNA or gDNA.

Authors' processing steps: Nucleated cell number was recorded as an estimate derived from reference gene primer amplification. Libraries were prepared by immunoSEQ multiplex PCR; TCRdb keeps only in-frame clonotypes and omits some of them. V and J calls and clone size come straight from that table; D and trimming were deduced from the DNA. The sample comprises approximately 190,000 clones, around 80% of which are singletons, and about 7.2% rests with the top ten. The CDR3 loop spans 15 amino acids. The germline V gene encodes CDR1 LNHDA and CDR2 SQIVND (reference sequence). After removal of 5 bases from V and 6 bases from J, the junction contained 12 bases not matched to a gene.

The sequencing sample was made of peripheral blood. This chain links TRBV19 with TRBJ1-1, with 7 bases lining up with TRBD1. The TCR comes from a man aged 60-69 years with acute or convalescent COVID-19. The CDR3 spells CASSPTDRLVSEAFF. CDR3 DNA sequence: TGTGCCAGTAGTCCGACGGACAGGTTGGTATCTGAAGCTTTCTTT.